The entry that follows covers one TCR beta chain sequence. Its antigen is still unknown. These data originate in a study of T-cell memory formation after mild COVID-19. Notes on the study in general: Clones contracting across day 15 to 85 had a balanced CD4/CD8 profile; later expanding clones leaned CD4+.

TCRdb passed the 5' RACE reads through MiXCR, listing each CDR3 protein once. The table includes about 560,000 distinct CDR3 sequences, roughly 17% detected once. The V gene lost 3 bases and the J gene lost 5 bases, with 16 bases spanning the gap. This CDR3 has 15 residues. Germline V gene sequence: CDR1 LGHNA, CDR2 YNFKEQ. Specimen: PBMCs or a T cell subset sorted from them (not recorded which). The chain is built from TRBV4-2 and TRBJ1-2, with D possibly matching TRBD1 (6 bases). The origin of this receptor is an adult woman who had mild COVID-19 (a few samples of this study predate the infection). Cell type and time point are not known. The CDR3 protein is CASSQGGRGRYGYTF. The CDR3 DNA sequence: TGTGCCAGCAGCCAGGGGGGCCGGGGAAGGTATGGCTACACCTTC.